One sample yielded the 9 T cell receptor beta chains listed below, sequenced in a study of Tregs in tolerant kidney transplant recipients. Recipients received nonmyeloablative bone marrow transplants from related graft donors, with transient mixed chimerism. Assay used: immunoSEQ multiplex PCR; TCRdb lists only in-frame clones, some missing. The listing contains 6,200 or so clones. The sample in question was CD4+ T cells from blood (PBMCs), obtained 6 months after the transplant. The origin of the receptors is a human patient who received a combined kidney and bone marrow transplant. Some T cells may be supplied by the graft donor.

About this clone itself: The read finishes 3 residues shy of the CDR3 end, and the germline J gene is used to complete it. At the DNA level, this CDR3 is encoded by other sequences in the same sample as well. The chain recombines TRBV20-1 with TRBJ2-4, with 10 bases that match TRBD2. V trimming: 5 bases; J trimming: 0 bases; junction bases outside the gene matches: 4. The CDR3 is made up of 15 amino acids. From germline, CDR1 is DFQATT and CDR2 SNEGSKA (reference sequence). CDR3 protein: CSALGLASAKNIQYF. The sequenced part of the CDR3 DNA is TGCAGTGCTTTGGGACTAGCGTCAGCCAAAAACATT.

By frequency, this clone registers large. The missing CDR3 end, 3 residues past where the read stops, is filled in from the germline J gene. The chain joins TRBV6-2 or TRBV6-3 to TRBJ1-4, with 8 bases lining up with TRBD1. After removal of 4 bases from V and 8 bases from J, the junction contained 9 bases not matched to a gene. The CDR3 loop spans 15 amino acids. Per the germline V gene, CDR1 is MNHEY and CDR2 is SVGEGT. This CDR3 reads CASSSRQGILEKLFF. The sequenced CDR3 bases are TGTGCCAGCAGTTCGAGACAGGGGATTCTCGAAAAA.

The CDR3 bases that were read are TGTGCCAGCAGGACAGGCGAAAAA. Translation: CASRTGEK. The CDR3 as a whole reads CASRTGEKLFF. This sequence joins TRBV6-2 or TRBV6-3 and TRBJ1-4, with D perhaps matching TRBD1 (6 bases). The DNA ends 3 residues before the CDR3 does, and the rest of the CDR3 is filled in from the germline J gene. CDR1 is MNHEY, CDR2 SVGEGT, per germline. Trimming removed 6 bases at V and 8 bases at J, with 7 bases between. The CDR3 spans 11 residues.

In the case of this clone: Read data end 3 residues before the CDR3 end; the end is taken from the germline J gene. The V gene is TRBV5-1, the J gene TRBJ1-6, with 7 bases identical to TRBD1. Germline V lookup: CDR1 SGHRS, CDR2 YFSETQ. This CDR3 region has 15 residues. V lost 6 bases to trimming and J lost 7 bases; unmatched junction nucleotides: 10. CDR3 protein: CASTSAGQRNSPLHF. The covered CDR3 bases are TGCGCCAGCACCTCTGCGGGACAGAGAAATTCACCC. Full variable domain (remainder filled in from reference TRBV5-1 and TRBJ1-6): KAGVTQTPRYLIKTRGQQVTLSCSPISGHRSVSWYQQTPGQGLQFLFEYFSETQRNKGNFPGRFSGRQFSNSRSEMNVSTLELGDSALYLCASTSAGQRNSPLHFGNGTRLTVT.

To note about this clone: The CDR3 goes on 3 residues after the read ends, and that part is filled in from the germline J gene. This sequence joins TRBV7-3 and TRBJ2-7, with D unresolved. The CDR3 extends over 14 amino acids. Germline values: CDR1 SGHTA, CDR2 FQGTGA. V was cut by 8 bases and J by 2 bases, with 16 bases left in between. The CDR3 is CASQTLPGPYEQYF. The sequenced part of the CDR3 DNA is TGTGCCAGCCAAACCCTCCCAGGCCCCTACGAG.

Points on this clone: The DNA ends 3 residues before the CDR3 does, and the rest of the CDR3 is filled in from the germline J gene. The J gene is TRBJ1-5, the V gene TRBV28; 7 bases match TRBD1. Germline assignment: CDR1 MDHEN and CDR2 SYDVKM. V was clipped by 6 bases and J by 6 bases; unmatched bases: 11. The CDR3 is made up of 15 amino acids. CDR3 bases read: TGTGCCAGCAGACAAAGGGACAGAGAAGTTCAGCCC. Translating it yields CASRQRDREVQP. The CDR3 as a whole reads CASRQRDREVQPQHF.

Comment on this clone: Sequencing ends 3 residues short of the CDR3 end; the germline J gene provides the rest. The V gene is TRBV28, the J gene TRBJ1-5; 7 bases are shared with TRBD1. This CDR3 comprises 17 residues. Losses at the gene ends were 4 bases for V and 6 bases for J; bases not matched to a gene: 15. CDR1 and CDR2 (germline): MDHEN, SYDVKM. The sequenced CDR3 bases are TGTGCCAGCAGTTCCTTAACAGGGGAGGCTGGGGCTCAGCCC. Translating gives CASSSLTGEAGAQP. The whole CDR3 sequence reads CASSSLTGEAGAQPQHF.

Comments on this clone: The read gets to within 3 residues of the CDR3 end, and the germline J gene fills in the rest. The chain recombines TRBV5-1 with TRBJ2-7; D tentatively fits TRBD1 or TRBD2 (5 bases each). Per the germline V gene, CDR1 is SGHRS and CDR2 is YFSETQ. The CDR3 is made up of 13 amino acids. V lost 2 bases and J 4 bases, leaving 10 bases between the germline ends. The DNA read from the CDR3 is TGCGCCAGCAGCTTATCTGAGGGGTACGAG. The encoded protein is CASSLSEGYE. The entire CDR3 is CASSLSEGYEQYF.

For this clone: The CDR3 extends 3 residues past the end of the read, so its final part is completed from the germline J gene. The chain combines TRBV29-1 with TRBJ2-5, with 14 bases fitting TRBD2. The CDR3 extends over 15 amino acids. Germline V gives CDR1 SQVTM, CDR2 ANQGSEA. V gave up 2 bases and J gave up 5 bases; unmatched junction bases: 4. The CDR3 bases that were read are TGCAGCGTTGAACTGGGACTAGCGGGAGTGGAGACC. Amino acid sequence: CSVELGLAGVET. From start to end, the CDR3 is CSVELGLAGVETQYF.